Shown below are 16 T cell receptor beta chains from a single sample sequenced in a study of OX40 agonist ivuxolimab in advanced cancers. Libraries were prepared by immunoSEQ multiplex PCR; TCRdb keeps only in-frame clonotypes and omits some of them. The table has about 450 clones, almost 95% seen once. The sample here was taken in a trial of the OX40 agonist ivuxolimab. The receptors derive from an adult with an advanced solid tumor such as melanoma, head and neck, liver or kidney cancer.

The V gene is TRBV19, the J gene TRBJ2-7; the D gene is possibly TRBD2 (5 bases). CDR1 and CDR2 (germline): LNHDA, SQIVND (reference sequence). The CDR3 spans 14 residues. Trimming stripped 7 bases from V and 1 base from J, with 14 bases between. CDR3 in amino acids: CASTPARGSYEQYF. The CDR3 region has the DNA TGTGCCAGTACCCCCGCCAGAGGGTCCTACGAGCAGTACTTC.

The rearrangement joins TRBV28 to TRBJ1-1; weak D call: TRBD1 (5 bases). The V gene lost 6 bases and the J gene lost 7 bases, with 18 bases spanning the gap. The germline V gene has CDR1 MDHEN and CDR2 SYDVKM. The CDR3 covers 14 residues. The CDR3: CASSQRAGGDEAFF. Here the CDR3 DNA reads TGTGCCAGCAGCCAAAGGGCCGGGGGGGATGAAGCTTTCTTT.

The genes are TRBV11-3 and TRBJ2-3; perhaps TRBD1 as D (6 bases). This CDR3 has 14 amino acids. Germline loops: CDR1 SGHNT, CDR2 YENEEA. V dropped 3 bases and J dropped 0 bases, with 7 bases sitting between them. The CDR3 loop is CASSFQGSTDTQYF. The CDR3 DNA sequence: TGTGCCAGCAGCTTCCAGGGGAGCACAGATACGCAGTATTTT.

In the case of this clone: One junction end does not reproduce the germline sequence, and a read error may be involved. V gene TRBV11-3 combines with J gene TRBJ2-3, with D maybe TRBD1 (6 bases). The length of the CDR3 is 14 residues. Germline loops: CDR1 SGHNT, CDR2 YENEEA. CDR3 DNA sequence: TGTGCTAGCAGCTTAGACGGACAGAGTGGTACGCAGTATTTT. This translates into CASSLDGQSGTQYF.

The chain has TRBV6-8 and TRBJ2-7; 7 bases agree with TRBD1. The CDR3 consists of 13 residues. The ends lost 6 bases at V and 3 bases at J; junction bases unmatched: 5. CDR1 is MNHGY, CDR2 SAAAGT, per germline. In DNA form, the CDR3 reads TGTGCCAGCAGGGGGGACAGCTACTACGAGCAGTACTTC. This gives the protein CASRGDSYYEQYF.

This rearrangement joins TRBV6-8 to TRBJ2-1; 14 bases fit TRBD2. Germline V gene sequence: CDR1 MNHGY, CDR2 SAAAGT. The length of the CDR3 is 15 residues. V shed 7 bases and J 6 bases; nucleotides not matched to a gene: 5. The CDR3 protein is CASIRTSGGSNEQFF. CDR3 DNA: TGTGCCAGCATCCGGACTAGCGGGGGGTCCAATGAGCAGTTCTTC.

The V gene is TRBV2, the J gene TRBJ2-1, with 7 bases fitting TRBD2. Unmatched junction bases numbered 12, after V lost 7 bases and J lost 6 bases. In germline, CDR1 is SNHLY, CDR2 FYNNEI. CDR3 length: 15 residues. The CDR3 nucleotides read TGTGCCAGCATGGGAGGGAGGGCCTTTCTCAATGAGCAGTTCTTC. It specifies CASMGGRAFLNEQFF.

The chain carries TRBV29-1 and TRBJ1-1; D is undetermined. Trimming cost V 5 bases and J 2 bases, with 12 bases left between them. CDR1 and CDR2 (germline): SQVTM, ANQGSEA. This CDR3 comprises 13 residues. As DNA, the CDR3 is TGCAGCGTTTCTTATACAGCCAACACTGAAGCTTTCTTT. As protein: CSVSYTANTEAFF.

The V gene is TRBV23-1, the J gene TRBJ2-3; D may correspond to TRBD1 or TRBD2 (6 bases each). TRBV23-1 is known as an ORF, though its function is uncertain. There are 14 residues in the CDR3. The germline V and J ends were trimmed by 6 bases and 1 base, with 11 bases remaining between them. The CDR3 is CASSLGGGTDTQYF. Written as DNA, the CDR3 is TGCGCCAGCAGCTTGGGGGGCGGCACAGATACGCAGTATTTT.

In its sample, this clone was seen a few times. CDR3 region: CASSYDSLIWFF. The DNA for the CDR3 is TGTGCCAGCAGTTACGACAGCTTAATTTGGTTCTTC. The genes are TRBV6-8 and TRBJ2-1; D perhaps matches TRBD1 (5 bases). Between the trimmed V and J ends, which lost 2 bases and 15 bases, there was a span of 14 bases. Germline V gives CDR1 MNHGY, CDR2 SAAAGT. The CDR3 is 12 amino acids.

This chain links TRBV6-8 with TRBJ1-4; the D is unclear. The ends were cut back, 5 bases at V and 4 bases at J, with 14 bases in the middle. The CDR3 is 15 amino acids. Per the germline V gene, CDR1 is MNHGY and CDR2 is SAAAGT. CDR3 sequence reads: CASSPLGPINEKLFF. CDR3 nucleotides: TGTGCCAGCAGTCCCTTAGGGCCTATTAATGAAAAACTGTTTTTT.

J is TRBJ1-4 and V is TRBV16; D not certain. V was clipped by 3 bases and J by 0 bases, with 11 bases between them. The CDR3 is 16 amino acids. Germline assignment: CDR1 KGHSY and CDR2 FQNENV. The CDR3 reads CASSHSRIATNEKLFF. CDR3 nucleotides: TGTGCCAGCAGCCACTCTAGGATTGCAACTAATGAAAAACTGTTTTTT.

This clone was counted between two and nine times. This chain links TRBV19 with TRBJ1-1; no reliable D call. The germline V gene has CDR1 LNHDA and CDR2 SQIVND (reference sequence). CDR3 size: 14 residues. Trimming removed 3 bases at V and 0 bases at J, with 8 bases between. The CDR3 DNA reads TGTGCCAGTAGTATGTGGGTGGTGAACACTGAAGCTTTCTTT. This gives the protein CASSMWVVNTEAFF.

The gene calls are TRBV12-5 and TRBJ1-1, with 8 bases matching TRBD1. With 5 bases clipped from V and 0 bases from J, the junction kept 5 bases outside the gene matches. CDR3 length equals 15 residues. Germline CDR1 LGHNT, CDR2 FRNRAP. CDR3 DNA sequence: TGTGCTAGTGGTACCGGACAGGGTATGAACACTGAAGCTTTCTTT. Translating gives CASGTGQGMNTEAFF.

This chain uses TRBV23-1 with TRBJ1-5, with 7 bases lining up with TRBD1. TRBV23-1 is recorded as an ORF, its role being uncertain. CDR3 length equals 17 residues. The V segment lost 6 bases and the J segment 1 base; nucleotides outside the gene matches: 12. CDR3 sequence reads: CASSPEGSGGSNQPQHF. DNA of the CDR3: TGCGCCAGCAGCCCGGAGGGGTCAGGGGGAAGCAATCAGCCCCAGCATTTT.

The genes are TRBV14 and TRBJ1-6; D uncertain. Germline loops: CDR1 SGHDN, CDR2 FVKESK. Deletions cut 6 bases from V and 0 bases from J, with 12 bases between. The CDR3 runs 16 residues. This chain's CDR3 is CASRATISSYNSPLHF. CDR3 in DNA: TGTGCCAGCAGGGCAACCATCAGCTCCTATAATTCACCCCTCCACTTT. Together with reference TRBV14 and TRBJ1-6, the CDR3 gives the full variable domain: EAGVTQFPSHSVIEKGQTVTLRCDPISGHDNLYWYRRVMGKEIKFLLHFVKESKQDESGMPNNRFLAERTGGTYSTLKVQPAELEDSGVYFCASRATISSYNSPLHFGNGTRLTVT.